Listed below are T cell receptor beta chains from one sample, sequenced in a study of T cell repertoires in cytomegalovirus infection. TCRdb re-derived calls from the reads in MiXCR, one entry per CDR3 protein. This table holds about 740,000 distinct CDR3 sequences, less than 40% found once. Sample: PBMCs. The origin of the receptors is a human donor in good health (CMV status not recorded). Some clones in this sample may be carry-over from other donors' samples. CDR3s include the opening cysteine and the closing phenylalanine or tryptophan. D genes are given only for firm matches. Only part of the rows carry a size: once, few, many, or a class if the clone is expanded.

clone_size j_call v_call d_call cdr3_nt cdr3_aa
few TRBJ1-5 TRBV7-8 TRBD1 TGTGCCAGCAGCGCGGACAGGGGGATAGGTCAGCCCCAGCATTTT CASSADRGIGQPQHF
few TRBJ1-2 TRBV28 NA TGTGCCAGCAGGACCGTGACAGCTGTTAACTATGGCTACACCTTC CASRTVTAVNYGYTF
NA TRBJ1-2 TRBV27 TRBD1 TGTGCCAGCAGTTTAAGCCGGACAGGGCATCGAGGCTACACCTTC CASSLSRTGHRGYTF
few TRBJ1-3 TRBV19 TRBD1 TGTGCCAGTACAACCTCCGGACAGGGGAGACGGGGGAGAAACACCATATATTTT CASTTSGQGRRGRNTIYF
NA TRBJ1-2 TRBV27 TRBD1 TGTGCCAGCAGTTCAGGGACAGACCCTCTGGGGGCTTATGGCTACACCTTC CASSSGTDPLGAYGYTF
few TRBJ2-6 TRBV12-3/TRBV12-4 NA TGTGCCAGCCTCAGTTTTAGCAGGGGCTCTGGGGCCAACGTCCTGACTTTC CASLSFSRGSGANVLTF
few TRBJ1-3 TRBV7-9 NA TGTGCCAGCAGCTCAACCGGGCCCCCGAGAAACACCATATATTTT CASSSTGPPRNTIYF
NA TRBJ2-3 TRBV7-3 NA TGTGCCAGCAGCTGGGGGGGCACCGGGGCGGATACGCAGTATTTT CASSWGGTGADTQYF
NA TRBJ2-3 TRBV7-2 NA TGTGCCAGCAGCTCGGACGCCACAGATACGCAGTATTTT CASSSDATDTQYF
NA TRBJ2-7 TRBV20-1 TRBD2 TGCAGTGCTAGTGGCGGGAGTAGGTCCTACGAGCAGTACTTC CSASGGSRSYEQYF
once TRBJ2-7 TRBV3-1 NA TGTGCCAGCAGCCAACTCCTGGGGGGACACTACGAGCAGTACTTC CASSQLLGGHYEQYF
NA TRBJ2-7 TRBV5-5 TRBD1 TGTGCCAGCAGCTTCCCAAGGGGGCCCCCAGCCTACGAGCAGTACTTC CASSFPRGPPAYEQYF
few TRBJ1-1 TRBV29-1 NA TGCAGCGTTGTGGACAGCGAAGCTTTCTTT CSVVDSEAFF
NA TRBJ2-3 TRBV20-1 TRBD2 TGCAGTGCTGCAGCTAGCGGGGGTAGCACAGATACGCAGTATTTT CSAAASGGSTDTQYF
NA TRBJ1-2 TRBV5-4 TRBD1 TGTGCCAGCAGCCCTGGGACAGGGGGATCGGGAGGCTACACCTTC CASSPGTGGSGGYTF
few TRBJ1-6 TRBV7-8 TRBD1 TGTGCCAGCAGCGGACAGGGGACAGATAATTCACCCCTCCACTTT CASSGQGTDNSPLHF
many TRBJ1-2 TRBV10-3 NA TGTGCCATCTCAGCGCGGCCCTCTCACGTCAACTATGGCTACACCTTC CAISARPSHVNYGYTF
few TRBJ1-2 TRBV7-8 TRBD1 TGTGCCAGCAGCTTAGGCCCCGGGACAGGGACTATTTTCAACTATGGCTACACCTTC CASSLGPGTGTIFNYGYTF
once TRBJ2-3 TRBV2 TRBD2 TGTGCCAGCAAGTCCTTAGCGGGGGTCACAGATACGCAGTATTTT CASKSLAGVTDTQYF
NA TRBJ1-2 TRBV15 NA TGTGCCACCAGCAGAGGGGGGGTTTCGGGATATGGCTACACCTTC CATSRGGVSGYGYTF
NA TRBJ2-5 TRBV20-1 NA TGCAGTGCCCGCTACGGCGAGACCCAGTACTTC CSARYGETQYF
NA TRBJ1-1 TRBV7-8 NA TGTGCCAGCAGCTTAGCAGTCTCCGTGGGAGGAACATGGAACACTGAAGCTTTCTTT CASSLAVSVGGTWNTEAFF
NA TRBJ1-1 TRBV6-1 TRBD1 TGTGCCAGCAGAAGACAGGGGGTGATGTCTGAAGCTTTCTTT CASRRQGVMSEAFF
NA TRBJ1-2 TRBV28 NA TGTGCCAGCAGGAGCCCAGCTAACTATGGCTACACCTTC CASRSPANYGYTF
NA TRBJ2-3 TRBV27 NA TGTGCCACAGAACCCCTCGCAGATACGCAGTATTTT CATEPLADTQYF
many TRBJ1-2 TRBV6-5 NA TGTGCCAGCAGCCCTACACGGGCTAATGGCTACACCTTC CASSPTRANGYTF
many TRBJ1-2 TRBV7-2 TRBD1 TGTGCCAGCAGCTTAGTCCCGGGACAGGGGCAGGGCTATGGCTACACCTTC CASSLVPGQGQGYGYTF
NA TRBJ2-7 TRBV29-1 NA TGCAGCGCCCGAAGTACTAGCTACGAGCAGTACTTC CSARSTSYEQYF